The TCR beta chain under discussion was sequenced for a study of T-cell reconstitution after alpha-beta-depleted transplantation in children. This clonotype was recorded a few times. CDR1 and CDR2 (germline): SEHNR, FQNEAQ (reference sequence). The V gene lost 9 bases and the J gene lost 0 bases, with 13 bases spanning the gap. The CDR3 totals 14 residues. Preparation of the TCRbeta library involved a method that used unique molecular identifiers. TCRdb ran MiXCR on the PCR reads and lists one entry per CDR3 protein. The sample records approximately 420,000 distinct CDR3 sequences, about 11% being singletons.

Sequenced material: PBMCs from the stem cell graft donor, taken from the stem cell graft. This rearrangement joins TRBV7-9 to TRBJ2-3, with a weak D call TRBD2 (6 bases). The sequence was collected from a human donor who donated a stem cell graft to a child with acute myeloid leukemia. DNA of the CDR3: TGTGCCAGTCGACTAGATACTAGCACAGATACGCAGTATTTT. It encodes CASRLDTSTDTQYF.